This entry describes one T cell receptor beta chain. The data derive from a study of blood T cell repertoires in COVID-19. Study in general: Acute and convalescent COVID-19 specimens originated in the United States, Italy and Spain.

Germline V gives CDR1 MNHEY, CDR2 SVGAGI. V shed 4 bases and J shed 0 bases, with 13 bases lying between them. The CDR3 contains 16 residues. As originally analysed: It was from reference gene primer amplification that nucleated cell counts were estimated. Only in-frame clones appear in the TCRdb table, and some are missing; sequencing was by immunoSEQ multiplex PCR. The DNA gave D and trimming, while V, J and clone size come from that table. This sample has roughly 35,000 clones; around 84% occur once, and the top ten carry about a third. The source is a man older than 75 with acute or convalescent COVID-19. Sequencing used peripheral blood. V gene TRBV6-5 combines with J gene TRBJ1-5; possibly TRBD1 for D (5 bases). As DNA, the CDR3 is TGTGCCAGCAGTTTCGACAGCCCGCCTAGCAATCAGCCCCAGCATTTT. Its protein is CASSFDSPPSNQPQHF.